This T cell receptor (beta chain) is drawn from a study of identical twins (dated by TCRdb to 2016 to 2018). Context from the whole study: To test whether fetal clonotypes persist, this study deep-sequenced TCR alpha and beta repertoires from monozygotic twins, from unrelated adults of various ages, and from cord blood. To rule out contamination, the twin experiments were replicated at different times with different library preparation protocols. General findings and caveats noted by the study authors: Conclusions relied on cross-sectional statistical analysis, since the same donors could not be followed over many years. In monozygotic twins, out-of-frame TCR alpha sharing was systematically underestimated by recombination models, although the models agreed with sharing between unrelated individuals. Compared with coincidental sharing between unrelated individuals, an excess of low generation-probability sequences was observed among out-of-frame TCR alpha sequences shared between twins. A weaker excess of twin sharing was found in beta out-of-frame sequences because the signal-to-noise ratio was lowered by fewer shared sequences. Invariant T cells such as MAIT and iNKT could partly confound zero-insertion analyses, although diverse VJ usage argued against such confounding for most clonotypes. Abundant cord blood beta clonotypes had fewer insertions, young adult naive repertoires showed a similar but weaker trend, and memory repertoires showed no such trend.

This clonotype has more than one count but fewer than ten. Its antigen is not yet known. No quality values exist for individual bases; no much larger clone is one base distant. The germline V gene (reference sequence) provides CDR1 LGHDT and CDR2 YNNKEL. V is clipped by 3 bases and J by 1 base, and the sequence between their germline boundaries is 10 bases long. Inclusive of the bounding cysteine and phenylalanine, the CDR3 is 15 residues long. Solely the CDR3 DNA is kept, with 45 bases framed from the first base. All donors were healthy Caucasians. Three pairs of female monozygotic twins, all aged roughly 18 to 29 years, were included in the twin cohort. Positive isolation kits from Invitrogen were used to isolate CD4+ and CD8+ T cell populations. The library came from 5' RACE. Sequenced using an Illumina HiSeq 2000. A universal primer binding site was introduced by template switching, and a unique molecular identifier was present in the final cDNA, enabling accurate counting of TCR cDNA molecules. Specific primers in the conserved constant-segment region were used to synthesize first-strand cDNA for the TCR alpha and beta chains. To control for contamination, each cDNA library was double barcoded with a SMART-Mk sample barcode plus Illumina barcodes. TruSeq adapter sequences, together with Illumina sample barcodes, were added in two successive PCR steps. Sequencing of the TCR alpha and beta cDNA libraries was done on the Illumina HiSeq platform using custom primers. Turning to the authors' computational methods: Raw reads were processed with MiGEC to extract unique molecular identifiers, and MiXCR was used to determine CDR3 positions. Recombination models were inferred per individual with the repgenHMM and IGoR tools using an EM algorithm. Shared clonotypes were analyzed with the tcR package in R, and sharing was normalized by the product of cloneset sizes. To study raw recombination free of thymic and clonal selection effects, out-of-frame nonproductive sequences were analyzed. TCRdb applied fastp at Q25 and MiXCR to the public reads, then kept only in-frame beta chains. Every distinct CDR3 protein forms one entry, paired with its most common genes and DNA. The V and J calls shown here were made by TCRdb, not taken from the authors' results. Across this sample there are approximately 470,000 distinct CDR3 sequences, with approximately 15% seen only once. The biggest ten clones account for over 0.5% of the sample.

The sample was also reused in another study, on yellow fever vaccine responses in identical twins. The second study's authors report: The authors reported that the T cell response to vaccination in identical twins appeared partly convergent and partly personalized. In identical twins, the study followed T cell clones that responded to the vaccine with precision.

This clonotype originated in a young woman in good health. This receptor chain uses TRBV3-1 and TRBJ1-5, and perhaps TRBD1 as D gene, on 5 matching bases. The sequencing input was CD4+ T cells sorted from blood. The CDR3 is CASSHGTSSNQPQHF. Read as DNA, the sequence is TGTGCCAGCAGCCACGGGACTTCCAGCAATCAGCCCCAGCATTTT.